The rows below give T cell receptor beta chains drawn from one sample of a study of beta chain features in type 1 diabetes. The assay was immunoSEQ multiplex PCR, and TCRdb's table has in-frame clones only and misses some. The sample carries a few hundred thousand clones, 9.5% to 11% recorded once. Sequencing input: naive CD4+ T cells from blood. These receptors came from a woman aged 25 to 39 in good health. CDR3s include the opening cysteine and the closing phenylalanine or tryptophan. The D gene is left open where the match is weak. Clone size, where shown, is once, few, many, or a class for clones that have expanded.

J gene | V gene | D gene | CDR3 length | clone size | CDR3 DNA | CDR3 protein
TRBJ2-7 | TRBV18 | NA | 15 | few | TGTGCCAGCTCACCGGTGGGCGGGACCTCCTACGAGCAGTACTTC | CASSPVGGTSYEQYF
TRBJ2-5 | TRBV2 | NA | 11 | few | TGTGCCAGCAATCTACCAGGGGCCCAGTACTTC | CASNLPGAQYF
TRBJ2-2 | TRBV7-3 | TRBD2 | 15 | NA | TGTGCCAGCAGCTTATGGGCTAGCGGAGGCGGGGAGCTGTTTTTT | CASSLWASGGGELFF
TRBJ2-7 | TRBV9 | TRBD1 | 14 | NA | TGTGCCAGCAGCTTCGGACAGGGGGTCAACGAGCAGTACTTC | CASSFGQGVNEQYF
TRBJ2-6 | TRBV28 | NA | 15 | NA | TGTGCCAGCAGTCCCGAGTTTGCTGGGGCCAACGTCCTGACTTTC | CASSPEFAGANVLTF
TRBJ2-5 | TRBV19 | TRBD1 | 15 | NA | TGTGCCAGTAGTTTCGACGACAGGGCCCAAGAGACCCAGTACTTC | CASSFDDRAQETQYF
TRBJ1-5 | TRBV4-2 | TRBD1 | 16 | few | TGTGCCAGCAGCCAAGTCTTCGACAGGGCAAGTCAGCCCCAGCATTTT | CASSQVFDRASQPQHF
TRBJ2-5 | TRBV7-2 | TRBD2 | 16 | NA | TGTGCCAGCAGCTTGGACGGGACTAGCGGGACGAGGGAGCAGTACTTC | CASSLDGTSGTREQYF
TRBJ2-3 | TRBV2 | NA | 13 | few | TGTGCCAGCAGGAGCCAGGGTTTGGATACGCAGTATTTT | CASRSQGLDTQYF
TRBJ1-1 | TRBV7-6 | NA | 14 | NA | TGTGCCAGCAGCCCAGGTCTAGGGGGCACTGAAGCTTTCTTT | CASSPGLGGTEAFF
TRBJ2-2 | TRBV15 | TRBD1 | 16 | NA | TGTGCCACCAGCAGAGACAGGACAGGGCCCACCGGGGAGCTGTTTTTT | CATSRDRTGPTGELFF
TRBJ1-2 | TRBV7-9 | NA | 14 | few | TGTGCCAGCAGCTTAATTTCAGTTAACTATGGCTACACCTTC | CASSLISVNYGYTF
TRBJ2-1 | TRBV4-3 | NA | 18 | NA | TGCGCCAGCAGCCTCCGGGTTTTGGGACTCAGCTCCTACAATGAGCAGTTCTTC | CASSLRVLGLSSYNEQFF
TRBJ1-5 | TRBV30 | NA | 13 | few | TGTGCCTGGAGTGCGTCAGGGAATCAGCCCCAGCATTTT | CAWSASGNQPQHF
TRBJ2-1 | TRBV9 | NA | 16 | NA | TGTGCCAGCAGCATCGACTCACTAGCTGAATACAATGAGCAGTTCTTC | CASSIDSLAEYNEQFF
TRBJ2-1 | TRBV28 | TRBD2 | 14 | few | TGTGCCAGCCTTAGCGGGAGTGTCTACAATGAGCAGTTCTTC | CASLSGSVYNEQFF
TRBJ2-1 | TRBV30 | TRBD2 | 15 | few | TGTGCCTGGAGCCACGGACTAGCGGGAGGGGATGAGCAGTTCTTC | CAWSHGLAGGDEQFF
TRBJ1-1 | TRBV29-1 | TRBD1 | 14 | few | TGCAGCGTTAGGTTCGGGACAGCTAACACTGAAGCTTTCTTT | CSVRFGTANTEAFF